What follows is one TCR beta chain and its context. Autoimmune disease history or systemic immunosuppression excluded patients. The data were taken from a study of OX40 agonist ivuxolimab in advanced cancers. Overall study context: Intravenous ivuxolimab at 0.01 to 10 mg/kg was given to patients every 2 weeks. One patient with hepatocellular carcinoma and two with cutaneous melanoma, three in all, had partial responses. Patients treated during dose escalation were battling hepatocellular carcinoma, melanoma, renal cell or head and neck cancer.

The data were produced by immunoSEQ multiplex PCR, yet TCRdb's version contains in-frame clones alone and is incomplete. Of about 58,000 clones listed, around four fifths were seen once; the top ten hold about 3%. Deletions cut 1 base from V and 5 bases from J, with 5 bases between. The CDR3 is made up of 12 amino acids. The germline gives CDR1 SGDLS, CDR2 YYNGEE. Sample: CD4+ or CD8+ T cells sorted from blood, taken in a trial of the OX40 agonist ivuxolimab. The V call is TRBV9, the J call TRBJ2-3, with D unclear. The TCR was taken from an adult with an advanced solid tumor such as melanoma, head and neck, liver or kidney cancer. The CDR3 coding sequence is TGTGCCAGCAGCGTAACCCAAGATACGCAGTATTTT. Translating gives CASSVTQDTQYF.